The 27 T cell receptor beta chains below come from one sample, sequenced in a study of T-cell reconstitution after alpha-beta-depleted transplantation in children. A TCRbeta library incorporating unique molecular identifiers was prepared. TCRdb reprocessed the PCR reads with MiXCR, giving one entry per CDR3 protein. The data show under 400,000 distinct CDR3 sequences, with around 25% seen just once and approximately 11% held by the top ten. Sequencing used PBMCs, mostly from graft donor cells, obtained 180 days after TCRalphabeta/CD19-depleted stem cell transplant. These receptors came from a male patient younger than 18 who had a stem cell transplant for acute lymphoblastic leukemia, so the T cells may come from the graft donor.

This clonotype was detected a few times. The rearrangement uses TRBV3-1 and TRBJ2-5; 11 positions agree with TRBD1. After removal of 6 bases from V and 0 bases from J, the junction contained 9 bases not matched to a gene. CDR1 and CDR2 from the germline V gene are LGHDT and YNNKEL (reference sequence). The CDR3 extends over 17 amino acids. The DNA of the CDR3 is TGTGCCAGCAGTCCGGACAGGGGGCTACCGAACCAAGAGACCCAGTACTTC. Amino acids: CASSPDRGLPNQETQYF.

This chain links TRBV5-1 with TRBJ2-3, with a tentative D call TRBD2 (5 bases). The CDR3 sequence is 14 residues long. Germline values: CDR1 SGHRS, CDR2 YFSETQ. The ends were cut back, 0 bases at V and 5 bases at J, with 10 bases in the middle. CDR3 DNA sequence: TGCGCCAGCAGCTTGGGCGAGGGCCAAGATACGCAGTATTTT. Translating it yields CASSLGEGQDTQYF.

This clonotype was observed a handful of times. The CDR3 bases are TGTGCCAGCAGTTTATTAGCGGGAGCGAACACCGGGGAGCTGTTTTTT. Its translation is CASSLLAGANTGELFF. V gene TRBV12-3 or TRBV12-4 combines with J gene TRBJ2-2; TRBD2 matches 9 bases. The ends lost 2 bases at V and 0 bases at J; junction bases unmatched: 1. CDR3 size: 16 residues.

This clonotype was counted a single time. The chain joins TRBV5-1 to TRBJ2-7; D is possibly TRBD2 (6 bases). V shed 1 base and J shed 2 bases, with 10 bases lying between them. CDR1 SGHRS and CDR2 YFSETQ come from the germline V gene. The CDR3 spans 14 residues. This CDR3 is CASSLLSGAYEQYF. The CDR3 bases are TGCGCCAGCAGCTTGCTTAGCGGAGCCTACGAGCAGTACTTC.

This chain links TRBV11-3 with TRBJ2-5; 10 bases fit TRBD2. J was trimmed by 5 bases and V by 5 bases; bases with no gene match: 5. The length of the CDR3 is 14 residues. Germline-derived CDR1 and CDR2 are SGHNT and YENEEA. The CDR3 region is CASSPGLAAETQYF. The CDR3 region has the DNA TGTGCCAGCAGCCCCGGACTAGCGGCGGAGACCCAGTACTTC.

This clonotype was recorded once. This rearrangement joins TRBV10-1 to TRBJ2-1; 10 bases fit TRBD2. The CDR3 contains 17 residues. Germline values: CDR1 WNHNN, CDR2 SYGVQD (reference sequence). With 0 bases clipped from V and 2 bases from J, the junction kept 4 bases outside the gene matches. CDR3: CASSESASGRAYNEQFF. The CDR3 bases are TGCGCCAGCAGTGAGTCGGCTAGCGGGAGAGCCTACAATGAGCAGTTCTTC.

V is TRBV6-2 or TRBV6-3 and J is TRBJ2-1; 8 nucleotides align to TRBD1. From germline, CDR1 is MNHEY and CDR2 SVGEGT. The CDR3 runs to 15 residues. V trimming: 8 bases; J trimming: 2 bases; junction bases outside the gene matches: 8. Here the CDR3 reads CASVSPQGAYNEQFF. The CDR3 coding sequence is TGTGCCAGCGTATCCCCACAGGGGGCCTACAATGAGCAGTTCTTC.

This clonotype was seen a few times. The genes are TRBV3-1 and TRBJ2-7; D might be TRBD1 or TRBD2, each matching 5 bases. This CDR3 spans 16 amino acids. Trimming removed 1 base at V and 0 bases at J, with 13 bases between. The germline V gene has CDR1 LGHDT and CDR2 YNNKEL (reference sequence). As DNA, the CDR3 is TGTGCCAGCAGCCAAGGACGAGGGACCTACTCCTACGAGCAGTACTTC. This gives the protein CASSQGRGTYSYEQYF.

The CDR3 loop is CSAEETGAWYEQYF. DNA for the CDR3: TGCAGTGCGGAGGAGACAGGGGCGTGGTACGAGCAGTACTTC. This chain joins TRBV20-1 and TRBJ2-7, with 8 bases fitting TRBD1. J lost 4 bases, V lost 6 bases, and 11 bases had no gene match. This CDR3 is 14 amino acids long. Germline lookup yields CDR1 DFQATT and CDR2 SNEGSKA (reference sequence).

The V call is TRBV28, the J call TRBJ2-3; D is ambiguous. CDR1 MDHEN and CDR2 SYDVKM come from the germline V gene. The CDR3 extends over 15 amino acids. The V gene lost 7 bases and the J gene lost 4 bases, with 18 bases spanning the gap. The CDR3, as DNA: TGTGCCAGCACCTGGAGTCATGGTGAGCCAGATACGCAGTATTTT. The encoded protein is CASTWSHGEPDTQYF.

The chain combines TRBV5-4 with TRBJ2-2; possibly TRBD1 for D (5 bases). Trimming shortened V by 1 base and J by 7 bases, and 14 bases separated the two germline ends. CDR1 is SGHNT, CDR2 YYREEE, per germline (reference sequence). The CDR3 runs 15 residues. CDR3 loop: CASSLIGQSYGELFF. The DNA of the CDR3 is TGTGCCAGCAGCTTGATTGGACAATCCTACGGGGAGCTGTTTTTT. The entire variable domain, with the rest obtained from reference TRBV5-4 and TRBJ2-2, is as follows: ETGVTQSPTHLIKTRGQQVTLRCSSQSGHNTVSWYQQALGQGPQFIFQYYREEENGRGNFPPRFSGLQFPNYSSELNVNALELDDSALYLCASSLIGQSYGELFFGEGSRLTVL.

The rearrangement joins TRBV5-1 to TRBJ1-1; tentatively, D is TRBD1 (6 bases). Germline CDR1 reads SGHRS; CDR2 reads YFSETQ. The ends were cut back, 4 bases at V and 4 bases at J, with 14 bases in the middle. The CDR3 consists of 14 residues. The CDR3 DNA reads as TGCGCCAGCAGCCCATTTTGGGGGGCCACTGAAGCTTTCTTT. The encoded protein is CASSPFWGATEAFF.

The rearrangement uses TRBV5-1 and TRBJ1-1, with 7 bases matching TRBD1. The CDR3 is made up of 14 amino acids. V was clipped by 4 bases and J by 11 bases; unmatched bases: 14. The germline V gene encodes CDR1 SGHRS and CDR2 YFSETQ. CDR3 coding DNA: TGCGCCAGCAGCCTGCCGGACAGGAGCTCCCCGGCTTTCTTT. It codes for CASSLPDRSSPAFF. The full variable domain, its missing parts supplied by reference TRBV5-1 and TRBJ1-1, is KAGVTQTPRYLIKTRGQQVTLSCSPISGHRSVSWYQQTPGQGLQFLFEYFSETQRNKGNFPGRFSGRQFSNSRSEMNVSTLELGDSALYLCASSLPDRSSPAFFGQGTRLTVV.

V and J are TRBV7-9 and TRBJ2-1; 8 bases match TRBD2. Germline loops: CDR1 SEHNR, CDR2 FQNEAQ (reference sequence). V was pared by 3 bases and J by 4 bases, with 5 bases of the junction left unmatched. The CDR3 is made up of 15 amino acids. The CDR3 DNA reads TGTGCCAGCAGCTTTTATAGCGGGGTGTACAATGAGCAGTTCTTC. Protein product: CASSFYSGVYNEQFF. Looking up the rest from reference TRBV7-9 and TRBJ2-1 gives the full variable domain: DTGVSQNPRHKITKRGQNVTFRCDPISEHNRLYWYRQTLGQGPEFLTYFQNEAQLEKSRLLSDRFSAERPKGSFSTLEIQRTEQGDSAMYLCASSFYSGVYNEQFFGPGTRLTVL.

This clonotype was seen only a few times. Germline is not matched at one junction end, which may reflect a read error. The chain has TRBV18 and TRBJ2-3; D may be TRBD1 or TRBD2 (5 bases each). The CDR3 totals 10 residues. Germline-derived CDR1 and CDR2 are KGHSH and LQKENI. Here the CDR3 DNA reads TGTGCCAGCTCACCACCGGGACCGGTTTTT. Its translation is CASSPPGPVF.

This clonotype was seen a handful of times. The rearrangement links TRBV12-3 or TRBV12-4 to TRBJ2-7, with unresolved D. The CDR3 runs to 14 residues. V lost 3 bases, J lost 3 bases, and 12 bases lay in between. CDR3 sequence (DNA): TGTGCCAGCAGTTTCTTAGGATCCAACTACGAGCAGTACTTC. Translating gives CASSFLGSNYEQYF.

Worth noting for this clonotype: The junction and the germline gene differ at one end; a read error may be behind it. The CDR3 bases are TGTGCCAGCAGTTTACAAACTCGAGTAGACTTC. Encoded protein: CASSLQTRVDF. This chain joins TRBV2 and TRBJ2-4; D ambiguous. CDR1 is SNHLY and CDR2 is FYNNEI in the germline V gene. The CDR3 sequence is 11 residues long.

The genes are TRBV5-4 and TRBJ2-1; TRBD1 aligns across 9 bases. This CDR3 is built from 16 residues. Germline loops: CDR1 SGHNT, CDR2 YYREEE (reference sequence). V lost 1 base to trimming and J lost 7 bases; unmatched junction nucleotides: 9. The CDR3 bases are TGTGCCAGCAGCTTGATGTGGACAGGGGCACCAAATGAGCAGTTCTTC. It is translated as CASSLMWTGAPNEQFF.

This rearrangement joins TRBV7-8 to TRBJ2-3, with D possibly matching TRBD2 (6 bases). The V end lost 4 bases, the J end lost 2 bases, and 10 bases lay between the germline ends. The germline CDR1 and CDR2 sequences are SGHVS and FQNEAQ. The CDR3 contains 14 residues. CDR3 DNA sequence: TGTGCCAGCAGCTATAGCGGACCCACAGATACGCAGTATTTT. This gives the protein CASSYSGPTDTQYF.

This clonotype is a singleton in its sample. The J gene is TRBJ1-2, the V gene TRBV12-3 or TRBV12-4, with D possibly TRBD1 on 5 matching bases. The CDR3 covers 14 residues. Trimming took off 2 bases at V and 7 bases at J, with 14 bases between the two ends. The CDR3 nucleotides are TGTGCCAGCAGTTTAATTGCCGCCAGGGTTGGCTACACCTTC. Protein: CASSLIAARVGYTF.

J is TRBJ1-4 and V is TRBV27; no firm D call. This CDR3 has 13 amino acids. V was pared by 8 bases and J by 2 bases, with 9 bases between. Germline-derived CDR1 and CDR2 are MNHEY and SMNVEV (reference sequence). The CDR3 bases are TGTGCCAGCGGCGGCCAGACTAATGAAAAACTGTTTTTT. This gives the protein CASGGQTNEKLFF.

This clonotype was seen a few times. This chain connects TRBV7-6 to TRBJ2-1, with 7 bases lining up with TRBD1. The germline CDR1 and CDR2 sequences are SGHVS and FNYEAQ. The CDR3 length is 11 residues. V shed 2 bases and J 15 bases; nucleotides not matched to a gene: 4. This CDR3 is CASSLRGPPFF. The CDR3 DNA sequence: TGTGCCAGCAGCTTAAGGGGGCCCCCGTTCTTC. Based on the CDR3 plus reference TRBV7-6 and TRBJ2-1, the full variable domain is GAGVSQSPRYKVTKRGQDVALRCDPISGHVSLYWYRQALGQGPEFLTYFNYEAQQDKSGLPNDRFSAERPEGSISTLTIQRTEQRDSAMYRCASSLRGPPFFGPGTRLTVL.

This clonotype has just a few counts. The CDR3 DNA is TGTGCCAGCTCATCGGGAACCGGGACAGGGACGAACTATGGCTACACCTTC. Translation: CASSSGTGTGTNYGYTF. The chain carries TRBV18 and TRBJ1-2, with 9 bases identical to TRBD1. Germline CDR1 and CDR2: KGHSH and LQKENI. The CDR3 runs 17 residues. Trimming took 5 bases from V and 2 from J; bases not matched to a gene: 12.

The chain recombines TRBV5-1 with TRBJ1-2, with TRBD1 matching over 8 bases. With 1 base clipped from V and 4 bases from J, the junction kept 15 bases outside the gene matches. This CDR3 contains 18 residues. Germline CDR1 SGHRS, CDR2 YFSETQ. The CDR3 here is CASSLIGTGTSTRYGYTF. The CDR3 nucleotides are TGCGCCAGCAGCTTGATTGGGACAGGAACTTCAACCCGCTATGGCTACACCTTC. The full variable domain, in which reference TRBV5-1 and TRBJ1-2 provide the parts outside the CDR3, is KAGVTQTPRYLIKTRGQQVTLSCSPISGHRSVSWYQQTPGQGLQFLFEYFSETQRNKGNFPGRFSGRQFSNSRSEMNVSTLELGDSALYLCASSLIGTGTSTRYGYTFGSGTRLTVV.

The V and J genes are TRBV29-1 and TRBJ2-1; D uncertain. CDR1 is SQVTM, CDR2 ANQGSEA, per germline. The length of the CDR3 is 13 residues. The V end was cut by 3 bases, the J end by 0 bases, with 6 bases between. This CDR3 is CSVDQSSYNEQFF. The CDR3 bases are TGCAGCGTTGATCAGAGCTCCTACAATGAGCAGTTCTTC.

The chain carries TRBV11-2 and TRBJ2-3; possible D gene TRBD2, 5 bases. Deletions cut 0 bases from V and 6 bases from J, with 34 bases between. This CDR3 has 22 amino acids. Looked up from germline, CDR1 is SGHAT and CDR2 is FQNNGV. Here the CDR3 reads CASSLDGSGGSASPPRADTQYF. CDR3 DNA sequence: TGTGCCAGCAGCTTAGATGGCTCCGGCGGCTCGGCTTCCCCCCCGCGGGCGGATACGCAGTATTTT.

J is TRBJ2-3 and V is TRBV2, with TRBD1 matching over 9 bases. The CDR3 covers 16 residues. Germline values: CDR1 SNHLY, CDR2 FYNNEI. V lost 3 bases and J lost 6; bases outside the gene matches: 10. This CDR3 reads CASSDLGQGLTDTQYF. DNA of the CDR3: TGTGCCAGCAGTGACTTGGGACAGGGTCTGACGGATACGCAGTATTTT.